This section outlines one TCR beta chain sequence together with its context. Germline CDR1 and CDR2: MGHRA and YSYEKL. V shed 3 bases, J shed 5 bases, and the junction held 22 bases outside the gene matches. The CDR3 is made up of 19 amino acids. The sample originates from a study of blood T cell repertoires in COVID-19. The wider study: T cells, B-cell-depleted T cells, or PBMCs provided the cDNA or gDNA that served as material.

Measured with immunoSEQ multiplex PCR; TCRdb has only the in-frame clones, and not every one. The data show about 76,000 clones, over 70% seen once. The V and J genes are TRBV4-1 and TRBJ2-7; 7 nucleotides match TRBD2. This clonotype was obtained from a man between 65 and 85 years old with acute or convalescent COVID-19. The sample consisted of peripheral blood. Here the CDR3 reads CASSQLPGGLAVQKHEQYF. CDR3 DNA: TGCGCCAGCAGCCAGCTCCCCGGTGGGCTAGCGGTTCAAAAGCACGAGCAGTACTTC.